This T cell receptor beta chain was sequenced in a study of T cells in Graves' hyperthyroidism and ophthalmopathy. Study-wide results and caveats: A 13 V-J signature model discriminated ophthalmopathy versus stable hyperthyroidism. In the blood, most expanded thyroid clonotypes above 0.001 appeared as well.

RNA transcripts yielded amplified TCR beta CDR3 regions. An initial round of RT-PCR targeting the TCR CDR3 relied on the HTBI primer set. MiXCR was run by TCRdb on the multiplex PCR reads, yielding one entry per CDR3 protein. This sample carries around 580,000 distinct CDR3 sequences, 16% of them seen once, and the ten largest clones take about 17%. Germline CDR1 SEHNR, CDR2 FQNEAQ (reference sequence). V was clipped by 5 bases and J by 0 bases; unmatched bases: 5. This CDR3 spans 16 amino acids. This clonotype was recorded at least ten times. What it binds is unknown. Sequencing was done on a sample of blood. The clonotype originates from a woman younger than 35 with Graves' hyperthyroidism. V gene TRBV7-9 combines with J gene TRBJ2-3; TRBD2 matches at 10 bases. This CDR3 reads CASSALAGRSTDTQYF. Here the CDR3 DNA reads TGTGCCAGCAGCGCACTAGCGGGGCGTAGCACAGATACGCAGTATTTT.